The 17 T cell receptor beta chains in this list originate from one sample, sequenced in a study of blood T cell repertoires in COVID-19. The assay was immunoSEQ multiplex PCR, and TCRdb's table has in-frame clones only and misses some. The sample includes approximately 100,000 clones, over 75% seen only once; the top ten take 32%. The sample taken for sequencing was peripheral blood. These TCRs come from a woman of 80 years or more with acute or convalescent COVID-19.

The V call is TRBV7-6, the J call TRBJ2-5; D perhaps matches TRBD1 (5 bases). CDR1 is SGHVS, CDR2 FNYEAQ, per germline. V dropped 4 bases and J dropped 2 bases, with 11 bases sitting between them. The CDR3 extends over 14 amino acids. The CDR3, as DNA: TGTGCCAGCAGCTCAAAGGGGTTTCAAGAGACCCAGTACTTC. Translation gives CASSSKGFQETQYF.

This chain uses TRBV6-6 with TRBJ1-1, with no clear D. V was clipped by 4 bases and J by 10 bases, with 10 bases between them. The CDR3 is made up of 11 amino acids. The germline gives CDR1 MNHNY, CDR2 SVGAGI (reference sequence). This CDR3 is CASSFPRGAFF. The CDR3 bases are TGTGCCAGCAGTTTCCCCCGCGGAGCTTTCTTT.

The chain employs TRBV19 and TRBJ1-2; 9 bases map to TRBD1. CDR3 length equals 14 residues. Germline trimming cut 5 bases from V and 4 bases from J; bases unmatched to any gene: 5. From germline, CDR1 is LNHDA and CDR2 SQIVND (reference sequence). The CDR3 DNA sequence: TGTGCCAGTAGTCAACAACAGGGGGCCTATGGCTACACCTTC. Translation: CASSQQQGAYGYTF.

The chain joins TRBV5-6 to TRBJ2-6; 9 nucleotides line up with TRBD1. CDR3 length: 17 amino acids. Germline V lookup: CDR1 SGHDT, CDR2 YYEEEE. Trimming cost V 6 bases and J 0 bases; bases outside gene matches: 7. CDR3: CASIPGQGSSGANVLTF. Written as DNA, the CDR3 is TGTGCCAGCATCCCTGGACAGGGGAGCTCTGGGGCCAACGTCCTGACTTTC. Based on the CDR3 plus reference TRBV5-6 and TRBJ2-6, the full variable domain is DAGVTQSPTHLIKTRGQQVTLRCSPKSGHDTVSWYQQALGQGPQFIFQYYEEEERQRGNFPDRFSGHQFPNYSSELNVNALLLGDSALYLCASIPGQGSSGANVLTFGAGSRLTVL.

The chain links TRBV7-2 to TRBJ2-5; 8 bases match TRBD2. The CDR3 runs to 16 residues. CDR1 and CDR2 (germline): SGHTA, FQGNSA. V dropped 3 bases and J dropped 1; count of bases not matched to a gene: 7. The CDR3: CASSFMAGGPQETQYF. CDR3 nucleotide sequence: TGTGCCAGCAGCTTTATGGCGGGGGGCCCCCAAGAGACCCAGTACTTC.

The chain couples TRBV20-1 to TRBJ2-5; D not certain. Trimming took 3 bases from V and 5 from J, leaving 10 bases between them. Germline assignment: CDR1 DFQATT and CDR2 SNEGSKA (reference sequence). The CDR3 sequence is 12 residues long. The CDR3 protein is CSASSPSETQYF. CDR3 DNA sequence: TGCAGTGCTAGTAGCCCCTCGGAGACCCAGTACTTC.

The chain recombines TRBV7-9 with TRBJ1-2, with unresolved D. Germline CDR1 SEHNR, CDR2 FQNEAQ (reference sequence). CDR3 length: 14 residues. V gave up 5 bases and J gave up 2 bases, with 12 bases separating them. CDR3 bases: TGTGCCAGCAGCCCCGATGGAGGGAACTATGGCTACACCTTC. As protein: CASSPDGGNYGYTF.

The CDR3 spells CASSQDQARTNEKLFF. DNA for the CDR3: TGTGCCAGCAGCCAAGATCAGGCCAGGACTAATGAAAAACTGTTTTTT. The chain carries TRBV3-1 (or the pseudogene TRBV3-2) and TRBJ1-4; no definite D call. In germline, CDR1 is LGHDT, CDR2 YNNKEL (reference sequence). V was pared by 0 bases and J by 2 bases, with 10 bases between. The CDR3 is made up of 16 amino acids.

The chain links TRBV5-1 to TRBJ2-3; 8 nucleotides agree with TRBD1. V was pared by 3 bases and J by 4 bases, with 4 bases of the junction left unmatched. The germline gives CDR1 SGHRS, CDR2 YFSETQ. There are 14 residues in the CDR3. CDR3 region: CASSSGQGPDTQYF. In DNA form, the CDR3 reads TGCGCCAGCAGCTCCGGACAGGGTCCAGATACGCAGTATTTT.

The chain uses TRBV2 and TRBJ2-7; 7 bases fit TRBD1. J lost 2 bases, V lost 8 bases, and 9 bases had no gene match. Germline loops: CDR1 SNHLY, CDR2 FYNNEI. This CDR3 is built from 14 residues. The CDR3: CASATGAVPYEQYF. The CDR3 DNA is TGTGCCAGCGCAACAGGGGCGGTACCCTACGAGCAGTACTTC.

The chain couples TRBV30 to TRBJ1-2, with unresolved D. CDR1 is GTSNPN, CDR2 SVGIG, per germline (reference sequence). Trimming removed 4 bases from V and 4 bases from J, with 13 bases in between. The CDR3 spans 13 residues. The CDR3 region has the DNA TGTGCCTGGACAATGACCCCAGGCTATGGCTACACCTTC. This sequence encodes CAWTMTPGYGYTF.

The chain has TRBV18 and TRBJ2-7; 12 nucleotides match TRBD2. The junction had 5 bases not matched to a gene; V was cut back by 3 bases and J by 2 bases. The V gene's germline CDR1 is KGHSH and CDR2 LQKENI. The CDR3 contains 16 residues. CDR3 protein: CASSPPGLAGPYEQYF. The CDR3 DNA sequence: TGTGCCAGCTCACCCCCTGGACTAGCGGGACCCTACGAGCAGTACTTC.

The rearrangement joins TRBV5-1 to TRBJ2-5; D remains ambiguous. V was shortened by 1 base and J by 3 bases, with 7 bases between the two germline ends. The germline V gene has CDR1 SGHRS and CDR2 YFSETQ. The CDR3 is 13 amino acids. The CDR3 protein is CASSLWAEETQYF. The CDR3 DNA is TGCGCCAGCAGCTTGTGGGCAGAAGAGACCCAGTACTTC.

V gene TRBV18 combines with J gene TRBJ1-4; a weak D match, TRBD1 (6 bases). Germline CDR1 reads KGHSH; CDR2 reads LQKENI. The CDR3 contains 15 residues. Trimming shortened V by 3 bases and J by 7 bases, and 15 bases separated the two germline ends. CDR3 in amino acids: CASSPRQARGEKLFF. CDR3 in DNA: TGTGCCAGCTCACCCCGACAGGCCCGCGGTGAAAAACTGTTTTTT.

The CDR3 loop reads CASSTPEPEQYF. The DNA of the CDR3 is TGTGCCAGTAGTACCCCGGAGCCCGAGCAGTACTTC. The chain uses TRBV19 and TRBJ2-7; no firm D call. CDR1 and CDR2 from the germline V gene are LNHDA and SQIVND (reference sequence). The V gene lost 4 bases and the J gene lost 6 bases, with 10 bases spanning the gap. The CDR3 runs to 12 residues.

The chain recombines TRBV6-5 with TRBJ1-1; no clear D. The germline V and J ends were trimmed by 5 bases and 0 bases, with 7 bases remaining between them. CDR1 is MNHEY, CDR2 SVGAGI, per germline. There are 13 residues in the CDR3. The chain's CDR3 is CASSSGLNTEAFF. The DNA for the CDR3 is TGTGCCAGCAGTAGCGGACTGAACACTGAAGCTTTCTTT.

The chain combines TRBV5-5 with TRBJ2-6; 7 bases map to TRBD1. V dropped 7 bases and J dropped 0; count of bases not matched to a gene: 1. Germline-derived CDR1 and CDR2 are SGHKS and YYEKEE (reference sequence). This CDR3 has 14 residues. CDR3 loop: CASAGGSGANVLTF. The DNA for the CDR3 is TGTGCCAGCGCAGGGGGCTCTGGGGCCAACGTCCTGACTTTC.